These T cell receptor beta chains were read from a single sample in a study of T cells in Graves' hyperthyroidism and ophthalmopathy. In TCRdb, the multiplex PCR reads were re-called with MiXCR into one record per CDR3 protein. The sample holds hundreds of thousands of distinct CDR3 sequences, over 35% seen once. The source material was blood. The receptors were sampled from a man younger than 30 with Graves' hyperthyroidism. Each CDR3 is given with its conserved first and last residue. D genes are given only for firm matches. Rows may omit the clone size; those that give it use once, few, many or a size class.

clone size	V gene	D gene	CDR3 length	J gene	CDR3 DNA	CDR3 protein
many	TRBV20-1	TRBD1	14	TRBJ2-7	TGCAGTGCTAACCAAGGACAGGGTTCCTACGAGCAGTACTTC	CSANQGQGSYEQYF
.	TRBV9	.	16	TRBJ2-7	TGTGCCAGCAGCGTAGACCTTCAAGGGGGGACCTACGAGCAGTACTTC	CASSVDLQGGTYEQYF
.	TRBV2	.	19	TRBJ1-5	TGTGCCAGCAGTGCTGGTCCCCCGAGGGGGGGTTATAGCAATCAGCCCCAGCATTTT	CASSAGPPRGGYSNQPQHF
many	TRBV29-1	.	11	TRBJ1-1	TGCAGCGGTCTATGGGACACTGAAGCTTTCTTT	CSGLWDTEAFF
few	TRBV3-1	.	11	TRBJ2-7	TGTGCCAGCAGCCAAGGAACCGGCGTGTACTTC	CASSQGTGVYF
.	TRBV11-1	.	13	TRBJ2-3	TGTGCCAGCAGCTCGTGGGGCCTAGATACGCAGTATTTT	CASSSWGLDTQYF
.	TRBV28	TRBD1	13	TRBJ2-7	TGTGCCAGCAGTTCGGGACAGCTATACGAGCAGTACTTC	CASSSGQLYEQYF
once	TRBV12-3/TRBV12-4	TRBD1	15	TRBJ1-1	TGTGCCAGCAGTTTGCGGACAGGGACGAGCACTGAAGCTTTCTTT	CASSLRTGTSTEAFF
.	TRBV7-9	.	14	TRBJ2-2	TGTGCCATTGCGCGTCCCGCGAACACCGGGGAGCTGTTTTTT	CAIARPANTGELFF
many	TRBV24-1	TRBD1	16	TRBJ2-5	TGTGCCACCAGTGAAGGGACAGGGGCAAATAGAGAGACCCAGTACTTC	CATSEGTGANRETQYF